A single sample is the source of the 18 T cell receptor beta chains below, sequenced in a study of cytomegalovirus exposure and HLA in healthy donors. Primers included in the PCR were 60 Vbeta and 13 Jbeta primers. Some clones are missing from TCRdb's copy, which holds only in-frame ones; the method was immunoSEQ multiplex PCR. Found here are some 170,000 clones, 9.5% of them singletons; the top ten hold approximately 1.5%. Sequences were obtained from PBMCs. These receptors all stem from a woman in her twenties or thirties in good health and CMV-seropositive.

The CDR3 DNA is TGTGCCAGCAGCTTAGGGGTGGCAGGGTACTCCTACGAGCAGTACTTC. Translation gives CASSLGVAGYSYEQYF. The V and J genes are TRBV11-2 and TRBJ2-7, with TRBD1 as a possible D gene (5 bases). The CDR3 extends over 16 amino acids. Germline lookup yields CDR1 SGHAT and CDR2 FQNNGV. Trimming stripped 1 base from V and 0 bases from J, with 13 bases between.

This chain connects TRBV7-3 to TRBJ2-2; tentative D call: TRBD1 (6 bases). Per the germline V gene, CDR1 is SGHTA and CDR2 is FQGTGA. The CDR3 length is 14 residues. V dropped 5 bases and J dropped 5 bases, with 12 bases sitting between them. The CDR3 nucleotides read TGTGCCAGCAGCATCCGAGGACAGACCGGGGAGCTGTTTTTT. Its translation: CASSIRGQTGELFF.

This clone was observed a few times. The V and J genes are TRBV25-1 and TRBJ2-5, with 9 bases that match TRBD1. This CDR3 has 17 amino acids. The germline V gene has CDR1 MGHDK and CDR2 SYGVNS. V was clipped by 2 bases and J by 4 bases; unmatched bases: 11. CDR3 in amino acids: CASSERLSGQGGETQYF. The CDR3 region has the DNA TGTGCCAGCAGTGAAAGATTGTCGGGACAGGGAGGAGAGACCCAGTACTTC.

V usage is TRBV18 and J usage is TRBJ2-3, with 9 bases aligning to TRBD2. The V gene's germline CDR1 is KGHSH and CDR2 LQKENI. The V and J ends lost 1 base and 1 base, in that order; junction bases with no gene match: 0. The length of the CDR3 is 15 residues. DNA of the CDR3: TGTGCCAGCTCACCACGGACTAGCGGCACAGATACGCAGTATTTT. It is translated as CASSPRTSGTDTQYF.

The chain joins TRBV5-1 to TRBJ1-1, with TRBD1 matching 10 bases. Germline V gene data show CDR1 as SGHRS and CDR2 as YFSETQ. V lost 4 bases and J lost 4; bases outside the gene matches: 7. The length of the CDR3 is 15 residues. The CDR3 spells CASSPQGQGRTEAFF. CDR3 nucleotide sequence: TGCGCCAGCAGCCCACAGGGACAGGGGCGCACTGAAGCTTTCTTT.

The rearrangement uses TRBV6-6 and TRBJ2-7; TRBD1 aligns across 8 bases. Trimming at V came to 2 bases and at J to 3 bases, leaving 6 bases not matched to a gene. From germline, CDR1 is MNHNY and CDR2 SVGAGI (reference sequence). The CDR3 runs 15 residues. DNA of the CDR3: TGTGCCAGCAGTTACCCCCAGGGGGCAGGCTACGAGCAGTACTTC. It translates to CASSYPQGAGYEQYF.

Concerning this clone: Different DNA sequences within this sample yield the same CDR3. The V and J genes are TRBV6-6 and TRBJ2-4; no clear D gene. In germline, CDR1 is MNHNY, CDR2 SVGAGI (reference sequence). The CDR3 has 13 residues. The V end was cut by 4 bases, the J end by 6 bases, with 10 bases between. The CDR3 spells CASSSAAGNIQYF. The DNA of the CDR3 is TGTGCCAGCAGTTCTGCCGCAGGAAACATTCAGTACTTC.

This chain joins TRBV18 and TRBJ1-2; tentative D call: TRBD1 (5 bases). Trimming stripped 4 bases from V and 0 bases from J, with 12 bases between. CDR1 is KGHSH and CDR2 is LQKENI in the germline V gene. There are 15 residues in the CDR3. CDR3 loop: CASSLQTAPNYGYTF. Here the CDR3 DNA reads TGTGCCAGCTCACTACAGACAGCTCCTAACTATGGCTACACCTTC.

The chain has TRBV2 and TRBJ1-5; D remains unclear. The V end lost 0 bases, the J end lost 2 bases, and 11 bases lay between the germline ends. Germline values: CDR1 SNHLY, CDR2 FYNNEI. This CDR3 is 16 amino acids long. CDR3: CASSEARLYGNQPQHF. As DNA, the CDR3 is TGTGCCAGCAGTGAAGCGCGGCTATATGGCAATCAGCCCCAGCATTTT.

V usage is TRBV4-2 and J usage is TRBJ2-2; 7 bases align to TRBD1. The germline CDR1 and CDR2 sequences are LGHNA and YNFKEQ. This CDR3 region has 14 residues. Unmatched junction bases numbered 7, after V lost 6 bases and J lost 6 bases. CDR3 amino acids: CASRNDRDAGELFF. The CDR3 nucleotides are TGTGCCAGCAGGAACGACAGGGACGCCGGGGAGCTGTTTTTT.

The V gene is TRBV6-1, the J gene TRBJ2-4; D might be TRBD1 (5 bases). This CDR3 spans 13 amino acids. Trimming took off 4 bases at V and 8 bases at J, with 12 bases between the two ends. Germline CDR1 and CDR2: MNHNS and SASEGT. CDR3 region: CASSATGLDIQYF. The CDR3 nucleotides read TGTGCCAGCAGTGCAACAGGTTTAGACATTCAGTACTTC.

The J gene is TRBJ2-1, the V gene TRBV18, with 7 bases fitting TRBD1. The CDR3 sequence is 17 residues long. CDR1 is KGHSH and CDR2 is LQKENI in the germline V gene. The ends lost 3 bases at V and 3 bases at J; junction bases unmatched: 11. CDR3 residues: CASSPSSDRVFYNEQFF. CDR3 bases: TGTGCCAGCTCACCTAGCTCTGACAGGGTTTTCTACAATGAGCAGTTCTTC.

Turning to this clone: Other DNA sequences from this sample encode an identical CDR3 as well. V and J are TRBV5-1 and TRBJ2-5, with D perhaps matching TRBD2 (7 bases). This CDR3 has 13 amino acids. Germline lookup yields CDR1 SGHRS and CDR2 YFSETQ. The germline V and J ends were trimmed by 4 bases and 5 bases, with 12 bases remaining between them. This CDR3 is CASSLGGGETQYF. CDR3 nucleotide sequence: TGCGCCAGCAGCCTAGGGGGAGGGGAGACCCAGTACTTC.

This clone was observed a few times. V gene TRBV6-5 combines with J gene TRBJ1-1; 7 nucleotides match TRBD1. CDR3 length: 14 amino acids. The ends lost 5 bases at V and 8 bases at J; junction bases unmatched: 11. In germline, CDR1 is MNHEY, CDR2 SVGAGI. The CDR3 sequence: CASSPYQGDQEAFF. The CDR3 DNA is TGTGCCAGCAGTCCCTATCAGGGGGATCAAGAAGCTTTCTTT.

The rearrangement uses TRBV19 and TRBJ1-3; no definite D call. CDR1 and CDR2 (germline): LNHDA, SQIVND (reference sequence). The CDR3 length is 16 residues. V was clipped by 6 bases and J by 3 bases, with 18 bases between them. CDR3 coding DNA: TGTGCCAGTAGGGCCGCTTGGGAGGATTATGGAAACACCATATATTTT. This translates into CASRAAWEDYGNTIYF.

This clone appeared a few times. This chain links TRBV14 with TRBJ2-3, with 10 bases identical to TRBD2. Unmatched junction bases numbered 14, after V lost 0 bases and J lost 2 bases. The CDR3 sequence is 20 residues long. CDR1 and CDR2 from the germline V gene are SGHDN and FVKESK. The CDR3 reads CASSQDGERGGAPYTDTQYF. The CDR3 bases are TGTGCCAGCAGCCAAGATGGAGAGCGGGGGGGCGCTCCTTACACAGATACGCAGTATTTT.

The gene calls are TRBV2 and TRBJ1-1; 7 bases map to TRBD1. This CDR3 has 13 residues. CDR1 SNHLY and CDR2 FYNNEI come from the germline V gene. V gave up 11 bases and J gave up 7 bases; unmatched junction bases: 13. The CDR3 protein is CARTPWDSGEAFF. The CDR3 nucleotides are TGTGCCCGCACACCTTGGGACAGCGGTGAAGCTTTCTTT.

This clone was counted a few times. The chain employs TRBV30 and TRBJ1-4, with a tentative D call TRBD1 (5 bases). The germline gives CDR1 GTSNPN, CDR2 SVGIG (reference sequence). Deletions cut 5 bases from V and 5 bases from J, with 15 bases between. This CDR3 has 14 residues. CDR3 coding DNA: TGTGCCTGGGTAACAGGTGTCGAAAATGAAAAACTGTTTTTT. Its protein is CAWVTGVENEKLFF.